Listed below are T cell receptor beta chains from one sample, sequenced in a study of blood T cell repertoires in COVID-19. TCRdb's copy holds only in-frame clones and misses some; the assay was immunoSEQ multiplex PCR. The sample lists 59,000 or so clones, under 90% occurring once. The material sequenced was peripheral blood. The receptors were sampled from a woman of 80 years or more with active or convalescent COVID-19. Both conserved end residues are part of each CDR3. The D gene is left open where the match is weak. The size field is filled for only some rows; it gives once, few, many or a size class.

j_call v_call d_call clone_size cdr3_nt cdr3_aa
TRBJ2-7 TRBV7-3 - - TGTGCCAGCAGCTTAGAGGCGACGGCCTCCTACGAGCAGTACTTC CASSLEATASYEQYF
TRBJ1-1 TRBV27 TRBD1 - TGTGCCAGCAGTGGTGGGACAGGGGGCGCGGGGACTGAAGCTTTCTTT CASSGGTGGAGTEAFF
TRBJ1-2 TRBV11-3 TRBD1 - TGTGCCAGCAGCTTAGATAGTTGGGACAGGAACTATGGCTACACCTTC CASSLDSWDRNYGYTF
TRBJ1-4 TRBV5-6 - - TGTGCCAGCAGCTTGACAGGGACAACTAATGAAAAACTGTTTTTT CASSLTGTTNEKLFF
TRBJ2-2 TRBV7-8 TRBD1 - TGTGCCAGCAGCTTAGTCGGTGGTAGGGGGCGTACCGGGGAGCTGTTTTTT CASSLVGGRGRTGELFF
TRBJ2-1 TRBV4-1 TRBD2 - TGCGCCAGCAGCCTCAACACTGTAGCGGGGGTAACCTACAATGAGCAGTTCTTC CASSLNTVAGVTYNEQFF
TRBJ1-6 TRBV28 - few TGTGCCAGCAGTTTACAGGGTTCACCCCTCCACTTT CASSLQGSPLHF
TRBJ2-1 TRBV6-2/TRBV6-3 - - TGTGCCAGCAGTGCCCAATCGACAGGAGAGCAGTTCTTC CASSAQSTGEQFF
TRBJ2-1 TRBV19 - - TGTGCCAGCCGGGTAGGCGTCTCCTACAATGAGCAGTTCTTC CASRVGVSYNEQFF
TRBJ1-1 TRBV3-1/TRBV3-2 - - TGTGCCAGCAGCCAAGGATGGGGACAGAACACTGAAGCTTTCTTT CASSQGWGQNTEAFF
TRBJ2-7 TRBV27 - - TGTGCCAGCAGTTTATCGGCAGGGAAATCCTACGAGCAGTACTTC CASSLSAGKSYEQYF
TRBJ1-4 TRBV4-3 TRBD1 - TGCGCCAGCAGCCAAACAGGGGGCACTAATGAAAAACTGTTTTTT CASSQTGGTNEKLFF
TRBJ1-1 TRBV11-1 TRBD1 once TGTGCCAGCAGCGCGCCAGGGGGCGCAGGGACTGAAGCTTTCTTT CASSAPGGAGTEAFF
TRBJ2-1 TRBV14 - - TGTGCCAGCAGCCAGGCGGGGCGGGGCCCTTACAATGAGCAGTTCTTC CASSQAGRGPYNEQFF
TRBJ2-1 TRBV28 TRBD2 many TGTGCCACACTCGGACAGGAGATACTAGCGGGTTATTACAATGAGCAGTTCTTC CATLGQEILAGYYNEQFF
TRBJ1-3 TRBV9 TRBD1 - TGTGCCAGCAGCGCCGGGACAGGGAGCTCTGGAAACACCATATATTTT CASSAGTGSSGNTIYF
TRBJ1-4 TRBV6-5 - - TGTGCCAGCAGTTGGCAGCGGAATGAAAAACTGTTTTTT CASSWQRNEKLFF
TRBJ1-1 TRBV4-1 - - TGCGCCAGCGTGGGACAACCGAACACTGAAGCTTTCTTT CASVGQPNTEAFF
TRBJ1-2 TRBV2 - once TGTGCCAGCAGTCCCCTCTCGGACAGTAACTATGGCTACACCTTC CASSPLSDSNYGYTF
TRBJ2-2 TRBV19 - - TGTGCCAGAGAGAGGGCCCTGAACACCGGGGAGCTGTTTTTT CARERALNTGELFF
TRBJ2-7 TRBV6-5 TRBD1 - TGTGCCAGCAGCTATGGGACAGTTTACGAGCAGTACTTC CASSYGTVYEQYF
TRBJ1-5 TRBV6-2/TRBV6-3 - - TGTGCCAGCAGCTCTGGACAGCTTCAGCCCCAGCATTTT CASSSGQLQPQHF